This TCR beta chain was recorded in a study of blood T cell repertoires in COVID-19. Study-level information: The United States, Italy and Spain supplied acute and convalescent COVID-19 samples. Sources were T cells, B-cell-depleted T cells, or PBMCs; the material itself was cDNA or gDNA.

As processed by the authors: Reference gene primer amplification yielded estimated nucleated cell counts. Using immunoSEQ multiplex PCR, the repertoire was profiled, and TCRdb retains in-frame clones only, with some absent. The V and J calls and the clone size are those of that table, but D and trimming were determined from the DNA. The sample carries approximately 110,000 clones, roughly two thirds recorded once. Trimming removed 4 bases from V and 5 bases from J, with 11 bases in between. CDR3 size: 13 residues. Germline V CDR1 and CDR2: MNHEY, SVGEGT. This clone was observed many times. This chain uses TRBV6-2 or TRBV6-3 with TRBJ1-2, with D tentatively TRBD1 (5 bases). Sequencing was performed on peripheral blood. This receptor was identified in a man aged 80 or over with acute or convalescent COVID-19. CDR3 region: CASSLQKGYGYTF. The CDR3 nucleotides read TGTGCCAGCAGTTTACAGAAGGGGTATGGCTACACCTTC.